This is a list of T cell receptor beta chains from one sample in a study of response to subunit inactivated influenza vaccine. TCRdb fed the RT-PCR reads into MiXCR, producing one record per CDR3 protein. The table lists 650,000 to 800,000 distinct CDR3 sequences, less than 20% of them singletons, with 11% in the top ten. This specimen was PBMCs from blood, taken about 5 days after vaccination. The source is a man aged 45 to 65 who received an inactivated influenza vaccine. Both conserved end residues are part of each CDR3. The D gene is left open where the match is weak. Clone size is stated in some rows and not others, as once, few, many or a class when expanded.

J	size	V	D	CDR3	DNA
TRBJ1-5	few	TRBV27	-	CASSLAGSYPQHF	TGTGCCAGCAGTTTGGCAGGGAGTTATCCCCAGCATTTT
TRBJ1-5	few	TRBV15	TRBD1	CATSSAQGATQPQHF	TGTGCCACCAGCAGTGCTCAGGGGGCCACTCAGCCCCAGCATTTT
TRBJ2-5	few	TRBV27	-	CASSRTDRLYQETQYF	TGTGCCAGCAGTCGTACGGACAGATTGTACCAAGAGACCCAGTACTTC
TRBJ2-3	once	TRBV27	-	CASSLSGSGSYTQYF	TGTGCCAGCAGTTTATCCGGGAGCGGATCTTATACGCAGTATTTT
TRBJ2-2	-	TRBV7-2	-	CASSRQVTNTGELFF	TGTGCCAGCAGCAGACAGGTTACGAACACCGGGGAGCTGTTTTTT
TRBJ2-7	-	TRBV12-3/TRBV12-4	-	CASSPNPGRSYEQYF	TGTGCCAGCAGCCCTAACCCGGGACGGAGCTACGAGCAGTACTTC
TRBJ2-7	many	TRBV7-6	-	CASSLARQSYEQYF	TGTGCCAGCAGCTTAGCGCGACAGAGCTACGAGCAGTACTTC
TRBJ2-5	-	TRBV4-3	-	CASSQDRTGWGSETQYF	TGCGCCAGCAGCCAAGATAGAACGGGATGGGGGTCGGAGACCCAGTACTTC
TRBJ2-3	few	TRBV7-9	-	CASSPAGRSDTQYF	TGTGCCAGCAGCCCCGCCGGGAGATCAGATACGCAGTATTTT
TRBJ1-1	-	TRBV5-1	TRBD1	CASSLRPGQGYAEAFF	TGCGCCAGCAGCTTACGTCCGGGACAGGGTTACGCTGAAGCTTTCTTT
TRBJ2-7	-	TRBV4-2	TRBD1	CASSQPGTASYEQYF	TGTGCCAGCAGCCAACCGGGGACAGCCTCCTACGAGCAGTACTTC
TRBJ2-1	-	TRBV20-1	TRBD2	CSASSGGADEQFF	TGCAGTGCTTCTAGCGGGGGGGCCGATGAGCAGTTCTTC
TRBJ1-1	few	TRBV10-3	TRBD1	CAISATGQNTEAFF	TGTGCCATCAGTGCGACAGGGCAAAACACTGAAGCTTTCTTT
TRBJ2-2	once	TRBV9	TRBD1	CASKRDRDPGELFF	TGTGCCAGCAAGCGGGACAGGGATCCCGGGGAGCTGTTTTTT
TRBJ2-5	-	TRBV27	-	CATHPGLTEYF	TGTGCCACTCACCCGGGGCTAACTGAATACTTC
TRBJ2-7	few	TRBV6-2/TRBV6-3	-	CASTMTTSWDEQYF	TGTGCCAGCACCATGACTACCAGTTGGGACGAGCAGTACTTC
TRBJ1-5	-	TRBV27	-	CASSLSGRVRISNQPQHF	TGTGCCAGCAGTTTATCGGGAAGGGTAAGAATTAGCAATCAGCCCCAGCATTTT
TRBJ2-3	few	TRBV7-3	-	CASSLTALSTDTQYF	TGTGCCAGCAGCTTAACCGCCTTATCCACAGATACGCAGTATTTT
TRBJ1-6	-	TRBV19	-	CASGGGVSLHF	TGTGCCAGCGGGGGAGGGGTATCCCTCCACTTT
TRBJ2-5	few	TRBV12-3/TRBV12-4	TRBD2	CASSWGGGETQYF	TGTGCCAGCAGTTGGGGGGGTGGAGAGACCCAGTACTTC
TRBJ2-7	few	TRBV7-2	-	CASSLAAVSVYEQYF	TGTGCCAGCAGCTTAGCGGCAGTAAGTGTCTACGAGCAGTACTTC
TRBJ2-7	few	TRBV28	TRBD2	CASSLGAFSSGSTYEQYF	TGTGCCAGCAGCTTAGGCGCTTTCTCTAGCGGGAGCACCTACGAGCAGTACTTC
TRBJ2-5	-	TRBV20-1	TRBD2	CSARGTSGTRETQYF	TGCAGTGCGAGGGGGACTAGCGGGACTCGGGAGACCCAGTACTTC
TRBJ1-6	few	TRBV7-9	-	CASSLGPLGHSPLHF	TGTGCCAGCAGCTTAGGGCCCTTAGGTCATTCACCCCTCCACTTT
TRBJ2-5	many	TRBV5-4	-	CASSLGVSQETQYF	TGTGCCAGCAGCTTGGGGGTCAGCCAAGAGACCCAGTACTTC
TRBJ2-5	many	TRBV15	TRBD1	CATSRGTLDREKRIQYF	TGTGCCACCAGCAGAGGAACTCTGGACAGGGAGAAGAGAATCCAGTACTTC
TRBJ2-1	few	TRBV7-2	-	CASSLSTGPEQFF	TGTGCCAGCAGCTTATCTACAGGGCCTGAGCAGTTCTTC
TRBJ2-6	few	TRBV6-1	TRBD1	CASNDRGSGANVLTF	TGTGCCAGCAACGACAGGGGGTCCGGGGCCAACGTCCTGACTTTC
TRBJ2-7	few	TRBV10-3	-	CAISEGRGYEQYF	TGTGCCATCAGTGAGGGGCGCGGCTACGAGCAGTACTTC
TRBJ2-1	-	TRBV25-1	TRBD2	CASSTPSGRAHEQFF	TGTGCCAGCAGTACGCCTAGCGGGAGGGCTCATGAGCAGTTCTTC
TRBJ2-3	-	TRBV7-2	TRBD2	CASSDSGTSVDTQYF	TGTGCCAGCAGTGATTCCGGGACTAGTGTGGATACGCAGTATTTT
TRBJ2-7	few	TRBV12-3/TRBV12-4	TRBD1	CASNGQGPTYEQYF	TGTGCCAGCAACGGACAGGGCCCCACCTACGAGCAGTACTTC
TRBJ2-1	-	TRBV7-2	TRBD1	CASSRDRVGNEQFF	TGTGCCAGCAGCCGGGACAGGGTAGGCAATGAGCAGTTCTTC
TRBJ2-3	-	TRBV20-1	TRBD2	CSARGGTSGTDTQYF	TGCAGTGCTAGAGGTGGGACTAGCGGCACAGATACGCAGTATTTT
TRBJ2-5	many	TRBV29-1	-	CSVEDWTEETQYF	TGCAGCGTTGAAGATTGGACGGAAGAGACCCAGTACTTC
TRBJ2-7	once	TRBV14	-	CASSPNDSYEQYF	TGTGCCAGCAGCCCGAACGATTCATACGAGCAGTACTTC
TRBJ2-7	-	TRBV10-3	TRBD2	CAISVRGAEGEQYF	TGTGCCATCAGTGTGCGGGGGGCGGAAGGAGAGCAGTACTTC
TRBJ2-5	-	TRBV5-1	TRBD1	CASSLILPGQGQETQYF	TGCGCCAGCAGCTTAATACTACCGGGACAGGGACAAGAGACCCAGTACTTC
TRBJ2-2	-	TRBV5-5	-	CASSLAPGVSSGELFF	TGTGCCAGCAGCTTGGCCCCGGGAGTATCGTCCGGGGAGCTGTTTTTT
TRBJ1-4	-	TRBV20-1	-	CSARDPVRQPNEKLFF	TGCAGTGCTAGAGATCCGGTTAGACAGCCGAATGAAAAACTGTTTTTT